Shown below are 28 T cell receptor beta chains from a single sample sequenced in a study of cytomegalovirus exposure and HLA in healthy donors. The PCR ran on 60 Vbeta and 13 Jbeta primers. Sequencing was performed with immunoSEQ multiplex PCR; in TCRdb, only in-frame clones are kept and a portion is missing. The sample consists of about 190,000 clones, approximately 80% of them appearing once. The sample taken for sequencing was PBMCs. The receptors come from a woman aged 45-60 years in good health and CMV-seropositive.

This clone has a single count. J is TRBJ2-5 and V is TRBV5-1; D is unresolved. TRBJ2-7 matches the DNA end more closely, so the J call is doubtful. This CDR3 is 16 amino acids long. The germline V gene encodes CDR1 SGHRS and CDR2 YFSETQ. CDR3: CASSPGGQIGDYEQYF. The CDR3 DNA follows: TGCGCCAGCAGCCCCGGTGGGCAGATTGGGGACTACGAGCAGTACTTC.

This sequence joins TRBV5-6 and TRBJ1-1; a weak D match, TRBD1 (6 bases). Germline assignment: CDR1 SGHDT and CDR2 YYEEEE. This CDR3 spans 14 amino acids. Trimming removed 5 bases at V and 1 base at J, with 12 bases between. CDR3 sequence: CASRAGTRNTEAFF. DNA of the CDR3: TGTGCCAGCAGAGCCGGGACAAGGAACACTGAAGCTTTCTTT.

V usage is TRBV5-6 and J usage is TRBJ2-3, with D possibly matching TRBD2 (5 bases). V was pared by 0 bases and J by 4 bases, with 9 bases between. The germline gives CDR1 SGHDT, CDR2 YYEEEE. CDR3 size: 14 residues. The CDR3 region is CASSLGAGADTQYF. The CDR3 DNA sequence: TGTGCCAGCAGCTTGGGAGCCGGGGCAGATACGCAGTATTTT.

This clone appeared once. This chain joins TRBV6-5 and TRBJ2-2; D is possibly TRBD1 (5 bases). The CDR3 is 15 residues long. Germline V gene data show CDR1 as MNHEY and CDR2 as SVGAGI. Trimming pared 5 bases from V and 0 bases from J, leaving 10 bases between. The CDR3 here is CASSVDKSNTGELFF. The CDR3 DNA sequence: TGTGCCAGCAGTGTGGACAAATCGAACACCGGGGAGCTGTTTTTT.

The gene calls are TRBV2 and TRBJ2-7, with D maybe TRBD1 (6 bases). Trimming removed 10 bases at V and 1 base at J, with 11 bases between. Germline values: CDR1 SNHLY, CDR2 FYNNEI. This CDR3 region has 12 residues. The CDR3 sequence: CATRQDSYEQYF. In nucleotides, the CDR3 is TGTGCCACTAGACAGGATTCCTACGAGCAGTACTTC.

CDR3 in DNA: TGTGCCAGCAGCTTAGAGCGGGGTTTCTACGAGCAGTACTTC. Its translation is CASSLERGFYEQYF. V gene TRBV11-2 combines with J gene TRBJ2-7; D perhaps matches TRBD2 (6 bases). Germline CDR1 SGHAT, CDR2 FQNNGV. The germline V and J ends were trimmed by 0 bases and 3 bases, with 9 bases remaining between them. The CDR3 extends over 14 amino acids.

The CDR3 DNA sequence: TGTGCCAGCACGGCGGCGGGGAGGACATCCTACGAGCAGTACTTC. Residues: CASTAAGRTSYEQYF. The J gene is TRBJ2-7, the V gene TRBV28; tentatively, D is TRBD2 (6 bases). This CDR3 region has 15 residues. CDR1 and CDR2 (germline): MDHEN, SYDVKM. V lost 7 bases and J 1 base, leaving 17 bases between the germline ends.

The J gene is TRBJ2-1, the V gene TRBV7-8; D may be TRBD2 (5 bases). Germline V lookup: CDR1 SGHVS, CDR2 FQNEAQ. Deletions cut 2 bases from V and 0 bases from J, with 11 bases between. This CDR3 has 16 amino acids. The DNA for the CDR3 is TGTGCCAGCAGCTTACTCCCACGGGGCTCCTACAATGAGCAGTTCTTC. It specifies CASSLLPRGSYNEQFF.

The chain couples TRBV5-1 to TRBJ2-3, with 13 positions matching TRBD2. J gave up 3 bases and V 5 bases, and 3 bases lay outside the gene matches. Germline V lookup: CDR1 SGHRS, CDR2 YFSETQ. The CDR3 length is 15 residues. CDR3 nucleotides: TGCGCCAGCAGACTAGCGGGGGGGCAGACAGATACGCAGTATTTT. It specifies CASRLAGGQTDTQYF.

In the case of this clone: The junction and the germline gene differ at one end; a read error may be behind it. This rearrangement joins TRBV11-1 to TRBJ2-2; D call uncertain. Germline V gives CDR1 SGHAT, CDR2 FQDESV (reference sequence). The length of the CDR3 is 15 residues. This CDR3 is CASILSSRDSGELFF. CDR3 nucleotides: TGTGCCAGCATCTTATCGTCTAGAGACTCCGGGGAGCTGTTTTTT.

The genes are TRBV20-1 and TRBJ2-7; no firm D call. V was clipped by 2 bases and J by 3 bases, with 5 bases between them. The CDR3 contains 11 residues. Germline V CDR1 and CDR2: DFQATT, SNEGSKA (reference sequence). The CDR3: CSARQDYEQYF. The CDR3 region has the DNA TGCAGTGCTAGACAGGACTACGAGCAGTACTTC.

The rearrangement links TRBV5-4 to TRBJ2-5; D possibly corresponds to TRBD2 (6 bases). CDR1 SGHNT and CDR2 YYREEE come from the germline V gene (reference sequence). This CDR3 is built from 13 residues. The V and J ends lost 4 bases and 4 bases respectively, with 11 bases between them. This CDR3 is CASSRVGGETQYF. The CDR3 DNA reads TGTGCCAGCAGCCGGGTCGGGGGAGAGACCCAGTACTTC.

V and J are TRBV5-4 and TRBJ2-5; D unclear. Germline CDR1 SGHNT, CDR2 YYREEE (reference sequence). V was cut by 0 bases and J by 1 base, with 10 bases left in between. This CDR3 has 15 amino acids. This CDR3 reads CASSLENVAQETQYF. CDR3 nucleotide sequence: TGTGCCAGCAGCTTGGAAAACGTGGCCCAAGAGACCCAGTACTTC.

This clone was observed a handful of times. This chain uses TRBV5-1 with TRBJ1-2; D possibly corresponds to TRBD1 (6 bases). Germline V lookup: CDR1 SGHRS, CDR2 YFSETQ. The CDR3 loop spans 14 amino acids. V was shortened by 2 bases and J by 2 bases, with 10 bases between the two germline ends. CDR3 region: CASSFGDRNYGYTF. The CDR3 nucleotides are TGCGCCAGCAGCTTTGGCGACAGGAACTATGGCTACACCTTC.

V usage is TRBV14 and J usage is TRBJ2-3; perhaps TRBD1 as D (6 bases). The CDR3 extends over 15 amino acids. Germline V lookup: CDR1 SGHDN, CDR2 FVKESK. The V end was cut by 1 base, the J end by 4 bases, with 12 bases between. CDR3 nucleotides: TGTGCCAGCAGCCAAGGGCCCCCAGGGGCAGATACGCAGTATTTT. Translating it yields CASSQGPPGADTQYF. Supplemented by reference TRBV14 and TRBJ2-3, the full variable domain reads EAGVTQFPSHSVIEKGQTVTLRCDPISGHDNLYWYRRVMGKEIKFLLHFVKESKQDESGMPNNRFLAERTGGTYSTLKVQPAELEDSGVYFCASSQGPPGADTQYFGPGTRLTVL.

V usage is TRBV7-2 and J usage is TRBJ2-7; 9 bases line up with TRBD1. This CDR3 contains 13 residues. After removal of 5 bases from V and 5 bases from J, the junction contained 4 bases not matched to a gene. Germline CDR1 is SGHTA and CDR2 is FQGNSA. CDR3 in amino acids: CASSPDRGDEQYF. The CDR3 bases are TGTGCCAGCAGCCCGGACAGGGGCGACGAGCAGTACTTC.

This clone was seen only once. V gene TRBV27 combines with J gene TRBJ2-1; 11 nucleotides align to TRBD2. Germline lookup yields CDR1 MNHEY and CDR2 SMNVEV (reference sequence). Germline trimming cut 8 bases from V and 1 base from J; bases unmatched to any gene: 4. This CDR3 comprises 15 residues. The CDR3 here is CASRSGRGSYNEQFF. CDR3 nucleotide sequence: TGTGCCAGCCGTAGCGGGAGGGGGTCCTACAATGAGCAGTTCTTC.

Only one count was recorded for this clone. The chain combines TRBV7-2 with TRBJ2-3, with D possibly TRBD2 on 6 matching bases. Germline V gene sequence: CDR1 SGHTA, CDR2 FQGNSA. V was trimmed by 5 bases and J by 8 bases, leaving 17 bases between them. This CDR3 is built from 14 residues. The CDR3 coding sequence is TGTGCCAGCAGCCCCTACCCCGAGGGAGGTACGCAGTATTTT. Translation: CASSPYPEGGTQYF.

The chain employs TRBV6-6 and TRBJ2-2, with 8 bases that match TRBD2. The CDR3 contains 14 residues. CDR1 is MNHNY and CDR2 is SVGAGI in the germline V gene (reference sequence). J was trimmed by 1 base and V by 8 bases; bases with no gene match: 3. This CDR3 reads CASQAGVNTGELFF. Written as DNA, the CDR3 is TGTGCCAGCCAAGCGGGGGTGAACACCGGGGAGCTGTTTTTT.

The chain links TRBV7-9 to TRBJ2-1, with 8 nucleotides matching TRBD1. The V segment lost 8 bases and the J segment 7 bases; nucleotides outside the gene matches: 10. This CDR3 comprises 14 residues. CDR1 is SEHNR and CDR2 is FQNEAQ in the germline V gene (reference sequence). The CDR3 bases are TGTGCCAGCGCAGACAGGGGCCCTTGGAATGAGCAGTTCTTC. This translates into CASADRGPWNEQFF.

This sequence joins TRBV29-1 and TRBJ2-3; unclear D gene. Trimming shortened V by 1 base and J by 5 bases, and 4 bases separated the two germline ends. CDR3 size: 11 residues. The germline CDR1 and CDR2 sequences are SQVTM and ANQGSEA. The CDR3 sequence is CSVEGGDTQYF. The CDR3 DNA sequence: TGCAGCGTTGAAGGAGGAGATACGCAGTATTTT.

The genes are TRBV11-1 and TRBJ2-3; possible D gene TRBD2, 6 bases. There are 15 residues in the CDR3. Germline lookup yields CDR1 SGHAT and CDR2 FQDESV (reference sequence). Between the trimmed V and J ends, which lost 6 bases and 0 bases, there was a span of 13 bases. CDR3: CASSARGTSTDTQYF. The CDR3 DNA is TGTGCCAGCAGTGCCCGTGGGACTAGCACAGATACGCAGTATTTT.

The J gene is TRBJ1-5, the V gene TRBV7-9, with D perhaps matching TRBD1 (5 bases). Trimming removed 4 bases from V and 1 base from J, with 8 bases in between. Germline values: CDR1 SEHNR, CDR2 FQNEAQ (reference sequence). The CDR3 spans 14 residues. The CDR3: CASSYGQSNQPQHF. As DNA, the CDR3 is TGTGCCAGCAGCTACGGACAAAGCAATCAGCCCCAGCATTTT.

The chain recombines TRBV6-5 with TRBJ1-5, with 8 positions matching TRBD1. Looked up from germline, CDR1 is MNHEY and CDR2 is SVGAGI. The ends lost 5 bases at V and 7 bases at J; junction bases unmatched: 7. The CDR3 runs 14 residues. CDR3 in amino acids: CASSSTGGYQPQHF. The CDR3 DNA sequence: TGTGCCAGCAGTAGTACAGGGGGTTACCAGCCCCAGCATTTT.

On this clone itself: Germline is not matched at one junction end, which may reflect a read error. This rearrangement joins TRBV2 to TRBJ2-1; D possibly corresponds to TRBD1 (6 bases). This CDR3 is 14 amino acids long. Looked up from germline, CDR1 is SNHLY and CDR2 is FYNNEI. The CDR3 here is CTSNEQGITNEQFF. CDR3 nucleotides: TGTACCAGCAACGAACAGGGAATAACAAATGAGCAGTTCTTC.

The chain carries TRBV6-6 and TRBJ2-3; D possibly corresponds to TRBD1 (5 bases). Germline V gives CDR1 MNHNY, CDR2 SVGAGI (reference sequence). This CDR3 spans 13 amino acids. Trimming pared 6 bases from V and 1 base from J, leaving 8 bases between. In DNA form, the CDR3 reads TGTGCCAGCAGGCAGACAGGCACAGATACGCAGTATTTT. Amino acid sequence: CASRQTGTDTQYF.

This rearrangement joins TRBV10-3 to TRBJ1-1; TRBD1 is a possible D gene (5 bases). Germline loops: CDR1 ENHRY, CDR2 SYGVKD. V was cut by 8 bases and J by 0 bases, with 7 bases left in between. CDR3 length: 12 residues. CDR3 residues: CAIGAMNTEAFF. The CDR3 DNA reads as TGTGCCATCGGGGCGATGAACACTGAAGCTTTCTTT.

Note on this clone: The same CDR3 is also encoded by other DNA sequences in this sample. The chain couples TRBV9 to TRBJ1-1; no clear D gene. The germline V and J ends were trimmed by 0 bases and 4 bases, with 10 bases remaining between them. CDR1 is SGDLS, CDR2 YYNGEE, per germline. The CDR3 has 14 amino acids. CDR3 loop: CASSVGGGVTEAFF. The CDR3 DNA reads TGTGCCAGCAGCGTAGGCGGCGGGGTCACTGAAGCTTTCTTT. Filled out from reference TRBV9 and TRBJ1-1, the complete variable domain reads DSGVTQTPKHLITATGQRVTLRCSPRSGDLSVYWYQQSLDQGLQFLIQYYNGEERAKGNILERFSAQQFPDLHSELNLSSLELGDSALYFCASSVGGGVTEAFFGQGTRLTVV.